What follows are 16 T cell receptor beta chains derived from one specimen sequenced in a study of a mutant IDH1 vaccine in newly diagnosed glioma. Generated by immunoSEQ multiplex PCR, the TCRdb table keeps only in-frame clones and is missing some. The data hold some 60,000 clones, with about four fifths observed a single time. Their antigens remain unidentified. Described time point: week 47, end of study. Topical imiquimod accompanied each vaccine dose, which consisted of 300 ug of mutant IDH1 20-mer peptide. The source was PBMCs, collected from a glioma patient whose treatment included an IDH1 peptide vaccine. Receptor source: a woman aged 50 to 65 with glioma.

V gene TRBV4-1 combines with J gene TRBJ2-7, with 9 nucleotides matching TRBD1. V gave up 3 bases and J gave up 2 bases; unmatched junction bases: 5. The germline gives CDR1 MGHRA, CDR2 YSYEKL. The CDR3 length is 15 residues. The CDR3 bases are TGCGCCAGCAGCCATACAGGACAGGGGCCCTACGAGCAGTACTTC. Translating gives CASSHTGQGPYEQYF.

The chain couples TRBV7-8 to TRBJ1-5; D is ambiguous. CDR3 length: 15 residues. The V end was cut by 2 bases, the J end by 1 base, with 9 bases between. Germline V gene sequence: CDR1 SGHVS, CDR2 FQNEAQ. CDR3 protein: CASSLLTGSNQPQHF. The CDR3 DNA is TGTGCCAGCAGCTTACTTACGGGCAGCAATCAGCCCCAGCATTTT.

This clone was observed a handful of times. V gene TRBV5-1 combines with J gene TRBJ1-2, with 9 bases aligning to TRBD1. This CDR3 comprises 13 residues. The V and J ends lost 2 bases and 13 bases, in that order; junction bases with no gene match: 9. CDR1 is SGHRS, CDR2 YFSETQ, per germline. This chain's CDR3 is CASSLGDRVEITF. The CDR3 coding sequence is TGCGCCAGCAGCTTAGGGGACAGGGTGGAGATCACCTTC.

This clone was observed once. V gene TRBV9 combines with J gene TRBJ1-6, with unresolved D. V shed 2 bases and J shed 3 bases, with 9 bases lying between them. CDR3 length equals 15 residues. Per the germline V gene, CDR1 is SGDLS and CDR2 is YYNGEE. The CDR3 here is CASSVHGDYNSPLHF. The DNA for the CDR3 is TGTGCCAGCAGCGTTCACGGAGACTATAATTCACCCCTCCACTTT.

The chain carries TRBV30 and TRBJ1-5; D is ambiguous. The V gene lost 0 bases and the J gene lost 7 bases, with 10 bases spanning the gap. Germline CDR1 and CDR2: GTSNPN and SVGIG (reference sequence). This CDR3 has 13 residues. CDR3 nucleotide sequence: TGTGCCTGGAGTGTTGGGGTACGACAGCCCCAGCATTTT. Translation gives CAWSVGVRQPQHF.

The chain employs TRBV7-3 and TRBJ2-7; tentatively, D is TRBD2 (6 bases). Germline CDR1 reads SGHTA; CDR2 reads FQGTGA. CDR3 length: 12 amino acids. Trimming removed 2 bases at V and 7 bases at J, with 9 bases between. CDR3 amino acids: CASSLSGGEQYF. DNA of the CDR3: TGTGCCAGCAGCTTATCAGGAGGGGAGCAGTACTTC.

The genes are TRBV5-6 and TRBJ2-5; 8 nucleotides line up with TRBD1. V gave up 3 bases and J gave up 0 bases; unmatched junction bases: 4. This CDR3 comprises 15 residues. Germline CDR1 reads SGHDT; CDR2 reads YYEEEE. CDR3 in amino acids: CASSSGTGNQETQYF. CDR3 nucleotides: TGTGCCAGCAGCTCCGGGACAGGCAACCAAGAGACCCAGTACTTC.

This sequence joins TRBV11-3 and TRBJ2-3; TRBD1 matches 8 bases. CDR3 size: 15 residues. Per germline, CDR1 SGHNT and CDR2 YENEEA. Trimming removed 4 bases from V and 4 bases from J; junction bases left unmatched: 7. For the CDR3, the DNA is TGTGCCAGCAGCTCCCGACAGGGGTGGGCAGATACGCAGTATTTT. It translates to CASSSRQGWADTQYF.

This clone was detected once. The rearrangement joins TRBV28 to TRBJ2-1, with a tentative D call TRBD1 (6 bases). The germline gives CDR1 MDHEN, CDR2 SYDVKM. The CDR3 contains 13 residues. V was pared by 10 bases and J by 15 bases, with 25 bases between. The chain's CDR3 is CATNVGYRDAPFF. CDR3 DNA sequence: TGTGCCACCAATGTGGGATACAGGGACGCGCCGTTCTTC.

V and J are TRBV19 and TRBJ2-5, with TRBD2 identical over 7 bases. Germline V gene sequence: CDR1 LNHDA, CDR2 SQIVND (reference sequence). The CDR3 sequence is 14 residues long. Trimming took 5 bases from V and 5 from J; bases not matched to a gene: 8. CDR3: CASSARGDRETQYF. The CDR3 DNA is TGTGCCAGTAGTGCCCGGGGGGATCGGGAGACCCAGTACTTC.

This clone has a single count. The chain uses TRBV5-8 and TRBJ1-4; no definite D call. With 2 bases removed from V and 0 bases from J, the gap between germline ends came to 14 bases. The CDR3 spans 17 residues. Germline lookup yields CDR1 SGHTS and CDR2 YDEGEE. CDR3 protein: CASSFTGGVATNEKLFF. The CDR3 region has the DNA TGTGCCAGCAGCTTCACCGGCGGGGTTGCAACTAATGAAAAACTGTTTTTT.

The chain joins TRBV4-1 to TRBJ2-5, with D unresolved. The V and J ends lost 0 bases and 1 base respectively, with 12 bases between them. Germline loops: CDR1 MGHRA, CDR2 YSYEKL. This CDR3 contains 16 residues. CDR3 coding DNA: TGCGCCAGCAGCCAAGATCGAGCGCTTGGCCAAGAGACCCAGTACTTC. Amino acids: CASSQDRALGQETQYF.

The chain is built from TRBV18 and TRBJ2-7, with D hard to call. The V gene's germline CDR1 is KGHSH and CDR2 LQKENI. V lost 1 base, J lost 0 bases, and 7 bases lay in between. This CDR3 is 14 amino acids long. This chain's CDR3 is CASSPQGTSYEQYF. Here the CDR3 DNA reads TGTGCCAGCTCACCACAGGGCACCTCCTACGAGCAGTACTTC.

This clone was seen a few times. The CDR3 loop is CASSLGSGNTEAFF. The DNA for the CDR3 is TGCGCCAGCAGCCTTGGGTCCGGAAACACTGAAGCTTTCTTT. This rearrangement joins TRBV5-1 to TRBJ1-1; D not resolved. Trimming took off 4 bases at V and 2 bases at J, with 12 bases between the two ends. Germline CDR1 is SGHRS and CDR2 is YFSETQ. The CDR3 loop spans 14 amino acids.

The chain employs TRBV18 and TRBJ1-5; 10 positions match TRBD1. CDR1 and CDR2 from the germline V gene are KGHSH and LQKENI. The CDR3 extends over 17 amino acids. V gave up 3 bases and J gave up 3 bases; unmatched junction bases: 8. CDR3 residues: CASSPKRTGGLNQPQHF. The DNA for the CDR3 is TGTGCCAGCTCACCTAAACGGACAGGGGGACTCAATCAGCCCCAGCATTTT.

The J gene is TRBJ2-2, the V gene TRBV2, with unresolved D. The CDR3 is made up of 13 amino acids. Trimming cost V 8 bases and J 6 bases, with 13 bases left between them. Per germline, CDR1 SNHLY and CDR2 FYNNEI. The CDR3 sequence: CASGVLGAGELFF. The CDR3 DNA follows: TGTGCCAGCGGGGTCCTCGGAGCCGGGGAGCTGTTTTTT.